A single sample is the source of the 27 T cell receptor beta chains below, sequenced in a study of early T cells in non-severe SARS-CoV-2 infection. TCRdb itself ran the 5' RACE reads through MiXCR, one entry per CDR3 protein. Among tens of thousands of distinct CDR3 sequences listed, under 9.5% were seen once. The sequenced material came from whole blood. All receptors come from an adult who was a healthcare worker with PCR-confirmed SARS-CoV-2 infection or an uninfected control (not recorded which).

This clonotype came up many times. This chain links TRBV28 with TRBJ2-7, with 8 positions matching TRBD1. The junction had 6 bases not matched to a gene; V was cut back by 5 bases and J by 3 bases. This CDR3 comprises 14 residues. Per the germline V gene, CDR1 is MDHEN and CDR2 is SYDVKM. The DNA for the CDR3 is TGTGCCAGCAGTGCTGTAGGGACAGGCTACGAGCAGTACTTC. This encodes CASSAVGTGYEQYF.

This clonotype was observed a handful of times. The genes are TRBV20-1 and TRBJ2-5; D is unresolved. The CDR3 contains 14 residues. Trimming took 7 bases from V and 1 from J, leaving 16 bases between them. Germline V lookup: CDR1 DFQATT, CDR2 SNEGSKA (reference sequence). CDR3 bases: TGCAGTGGTCAGCGACCACAGCTCCAAGAGACCCAGTACTTC. Its protein product is CSGQRPQLQETQYF.

This clonotype showed up many times. The chain recombines TRBV7-9 with TRBJ1-3; no definite D call. V was clipped by 0 bases and J by 3 bases, with 3 bases between them. Germline assignment: CDR1 SEHNR and CDR2 FQNEAQ (reference sequence). This CDR3 spans 13 amino acids. CDR3 sequence: CASSLALGNTIYF. The CDR3 coding sequence is TGTGCCAGCAGCTTAGCGCTTGGAAACACCATATATTTT.

The V gene is TRBV6-5, the J gene TRBJ2-7; D remains unclear. Trimming pared 6 bases from V and 1 base from J, leaving 7 bases between. Looked up from germline, CDR1 is MNHEY and CDR2 is SVGAGI. The CDR3 has 12 amino acids. CDR3 amino acids: CASSSPSYEQYF. The CDR3 DNA reads TGTGCCAGCAGCTCACCGTCCTACGAGCAGTACTTC.

This clonotype was seen repeatedly, ten times or more. V usage is TRBV3-1 and J usage is TRBJ2-2; no clear D gene. The germline CDR1 and CDR2 sequences are LGHDT and YNNKEL (reference sequence). Trimming left V 5 bases short and J 4 bases short, with 11 bases between. The CDR3 spans 14 residues. CDR3 amino acids: CASSGNFATGELFF. The CDR3 nucleotides are TGTGCCAGCAGCGGGAACTTCGCCACCGGGGAGCTGTTTTTT.

The CDR3 sequence: CASSLTGSYGYTF. The CDR3 nucleotides are TGCGCCAGCAGCCTAACAGGATCCTATGGCTACACCTTC. The gene calls are TRBV5-1 and TRBJ1-2; a possible D gene is TRBD1 (5 bases). Germline V gene sequence: CDR1 SGHRS, CDR2 YFSETQ. CDR3 length equals 13 residues. V shed 4 bases and J shed 4 bases, with 11 bases lying between them.

This clonotype was observed at least ten times. The chain couples TRBV10-3 to TRBJ2-7, with D possibly TRBD1 on 6 matching bases. Trimming took off 10 bases at V and 4 bases at J, with 14 bases between the two ends. The CDR3 runs 12 residues. Germline assignment: CDR1 ENHRY and CDR2 SYGVKD. Written as DNA, the CDR3 is TGTGCCAACCGACAGGAAGGGTACGAGCAGTACTTC. Its protein is CANRQEGYEQYF.

This clonotype was seen at least ten times. The chain uses TRBV20-1 and TRBJ2-5; possibly TRBD2 for D (5 bases). Trimming took off 5 bases at V and 4 bases at J, with 11 bases between the two ends. This CDR3 is 12 amino acids long. CDR1 and CDR2 (germline): DFQATT, SNEGSKA (reference sequence). In nucleotides, the CDR3 is TGCAGTGCTCTCGGACTCTTAGAGACCCAGTACTTC. It codes for CSALGLLETQYF.

V and J are TRBV11-3 and TRBJ2-3; D is unresolved. Deletions cut 3 bases from V and 6 bases from J, with 7 bases between. The germline gives CDR1 SGHNT, CDR2 YENEEA. This CDR3 spans 12 amino acids. CDR3 DNA: TGTGCCAGCAGCTTGTCGGCGGATACGCAGTATTTT. Translation gives CASSLSADTQYF. Full variable domain (rest looked up from reference TRBV11-3 and TRBJ2-3): EAGVVQSPRYKIIEKKQPVAFWCNPISGHNTLYWYLQNLGQGPELLIRYENEEAVDDSQLPKDRFSAERLKGVDSTLKIQPAELGDSAVYLCASSLSADTQYFGPGTRLTVL.

This clonotype has a count of ten or more. J is TRBJ2-2 and V is TRBV30; D is possibly TRBD2 (7 bases). Trimming removed 5 bases from V and 4 bases from J, with 14 bases in between. The V gene's germline CDR1 is GTSNPN and CDR2 SVGIG (reference sequence). The CDR3 spans 14 residues. The CDR3 spells CAWQGRASTGELFF. The CDR3 nucleotides read TGTGCCTGGCAGGGGAGGGCGAGCACCGGGGAGCTGTTTTTT. Based on the CDR3 plus reference TRBV30 and TRBJ2-2, the full variable domain is SQTIHQWPATLVQPVGSPLSLECTVEGTSNPNLYWYRQAAGRGLQLLFYSVGIGQISSEVPQNLSASRPQDRQFILSSKKLLLSDSGFYLCAWQGRASTGELFFGEGSRLTVL.

The J gene is TRBJ2-5, the V gene TRBV20-1; 11 nucleotides agree with TRBD2. Germline CDR1 and CDR2: DFQATT and SNEGSKA (reference sequence). J gave up 2 bases and V 3 bases, and 5 bases lay outside the gene matches. CDR3 size: 15 residues. The CDR3 spells CSASHIAGGQETQYF. CDR3 in DNA: TGCAGTGCTAGCCACATAGCGGGGGGGCAAGAGACCCAGTACTTC.

This clonotype was counted only a few times. DNA for the CDR3: TGCGCCAGCAGCCAAGATCCCGCGGCTAAGATGAACACTGAAGCTTTCTTT. It translates to CASSQDPAAKMNTEAFF. This sequence joins TRBV4-3 and TRBJ1-1; D is ambiguous. The germline CDR1 and CDR2 sequences are LGHNA and YSLEER. Between the trimmed V and J ends, which lost 0 bases and 0 bases, there was a span of 14 bases. The CDR3 has 17 amino acids.

The chain recombines TRBV6-5 with TRBJ2-7; D unresolved. CDR3 length: 13 residues. The germline CDR1 and CDR2 sequences are MNHEY and SVGAGI. Between the trimmed V and J ends, which lost 4 bases and 0 bases, there was a span of 7 bases. This chain's CDR3 is CASSSPTSYEQYF. The CDR3 nucleotides are TGTGCCAGCAGTTCGCCGACCTCCTACGAGCAGTACTTC.

This clonotype was picked up a small number of times. The V gene is TRBV5-4, the J gene TRBJ1-5, with no clear D. Trimming left V 4 bases short and J 5 bases short, with 19 bases between. Germline CDR1 and CDR2: SGHNT and YYREEE (reference sequence). The CDR3 consists of 16 residues. The CDR3 protein is CASSDGGMAVDQPQHF. Written as DNA, the CDR3 is TGTGCCAGCAGCGATGGCGGGATGGCCGTCGATCAGCCCCAGCATTTT.

At least ten counts were recorded for this clonotype. DNA of the CDR3: TGCAGTGCCCCCTTTCGGACAGGACTCTTAGGAGGGATCTACACCTTC. Translation: CSAPFRTGLLGGIYTF. The rearrangement joins TRBV20-1 to TRBJ1-2, with 7 positions matching TRBD1. The germline V gene encodes CDR1 DFQATT and CDR2 SNEGSKA (reference sequence). The J segment lost 10 bases and the V segment lost 6 bases, leaving 23 bases of the junction unmatched. This CDR3 region has 16 residues.

The chain couples TRBV7-9 to TRBJ1-1, with TRBD1 identical over 7 bases. The CDR3 consists of 17 residues. The V and J ends lost 2 bases and 3 bases, in that order; junction bases with no gene match: 12. The germline V gene encodes CDR1 SEHNR and CDR2 FQNEAQ (reference sequence). CDR3 bases: TGTGCCAGCAGCTTATTAGGGGGCTGGGGGCCATACACTGAAGCTTTCTTT. This gives the protein CASSLLGGWGPYTEAFF.

The chain links TRBV29-1 to TRBJ2-3; D is ambiguous. There are 12 residues in the CDR3. Germline CDR1 is SQVTM and CDR2 is ANQGSEA. Trimming pared 3 bases from V and 1 base from J, leaving 5 bases between. The CDR3 DNA follows: TGCAGCGTTGATTTGGGCACAGATACGCAGTATTTT. Amino acid sequence: CSVDLGTDTQYF.

The rearrangement joins TRBV11-1 to TRBJ1-1, with D uncertain. Between the trimmed V and J ends, which lost 3 bases and 1 base, there was a span of 9 bases. Germline CDR1 reads SGHAT; CDR2 reads FQDESV (reference sequence). The CDR3 runs 14 residues. This CDR3 reads CASSLSGQNTEAFF. Here the CDR3 DNA reads TGTGCCAGCAGCTTGAGCGGGCAGAACACTGAAGCTTTCTTT.

This clonotype was picked up a small number of times. This sequence joins TRBV29-1 and TRBJ2-5; D is perhaps TRBD1 (5 bases). CDR1 and CDR2 from the germline V gene are SQVTM and ANQGSEA. Trimming cost V 3 bases and J 2 bases, with 7 bases left between them. There are 12 residues in the CDR3. The CDR3, as DNA: TGCAGCGTTGAGGGGCAGCAAGAGACCCAGTACTTC. This codes for CSVEGQQETQYF.

The table lists this clonotype with a few counts. The V call is TRBV28, the J call TRBJ1-4, with TRBD1 as a possible D gene (6 bases). This CDR3 region has 15 residues. Germline V gives CDR1 MDHEN, CDR2 SYDVKM. With 5 bases removed from V and 1 base from J, the gap between germline ends came to 11 bases. The CDR3: CASSATGVTNEKLFF. In nucleotides, the CDR3 is TGTGCCAGCAGTGCGACAGGAGTAACTAATGAAAAACTGTTTTTT.

The rearrangement links TRBV28 to TRBJ2-5, with 7 positions matching TRBD1. The ends lost 7 bases at V and 4 bases at J; junction bases unmatched: 9. The germline V gene has CDR1 MDHEN and CDR2 SYDVKM. CDR3 size: 14 residues. CDR3 region: CASILGAGGETQYF. CDR3 bases: TGTGCCAGCATCCTGGGGGCAGGGGGAGAGACCCAGTACTTC.

This clonotype has a count of ten or more. This rearrangement joins TRBV10-3 to TRBJ2-5; D is unclear. The CDR3 covers 13 residues. Germline CDR1 ENHRY, CDR2 SYGVKD. V was cut by 4 bases and J by 5 bases, with 11 bases left in between. This chain's CDR3 is CAISGQIPETQYF. The CDR3 nucleotides are TGTGCCATCAGTGGCCAGATACCCGAGACCCAGTACTTC.

In its sample, this clonotype was seen many times. This rearrangement joins TRBV20-1 to TRBJ1-1, with no clear D. V lost 4 bases to trimming and J lost 1 base, with 10 bases between them. The germline gives CDR1 DFQATT, CDR2 SNEGSKA (reference sequence). This CDR3 has 13 amino acids. The CDR3 is CSATPHQNTEAFF. The CDR3 DNA sequence: TGCAGTGCTACTCCCCATCAGAACACTGAAGCTTTCTTT.

This sequence joins TRBV28 and TRBJ1-5, with a tentative D call TRBD1 (6 bases). The CDR3 spans 14 residues. V was pared by 6 bases and J by 3 bases, with 12 bases between. From germline, CDR1 is MDHEN and CDR2 SYDVKM. CDR3 sequence: CASRHPGHNQPQHF. DNA for the CDR3: TGTGCCAGCAGACATCCGGGACACAATCAGCCCCAGCATTTT.

This clonotype has ten or more counts. The V gene is TRBV11-3, the J gene TRBJ2-3; 7 nucleotides line up with TRBD1. This CDR3 spans 15 amino acids. Trimming cost V 1 base and J 7 bases; bases outside gene matches: 8. CDR1 and CDR2 (germline): SGHNT, YENEEA. Written as DNA, the CDR3 is TGTGCCAGCAGCTTAGGAAAGGGGGCAACAAATACGCAGTATTTT. As protein: CASSLGKGATNTQYF.

This clonotype was counted ten times or more. V is TRBV29-1 and J is TRBJ2-2, with unresolved D. The germline gives CDR1 SQVTM, CDR2 ANQGSEA. The CDR3 is 15 residues long. V lost 4 bases to trimming and J lost 1 base, with 13 bases between them. The CDR3 nucleotides read TGCAGCGTTGCACCGGGCTGGGGGAACACCGGGGAGCTGTTTTTT. Amino acid sequence: CSVAPGWGNTGELFF.

There are a few counts of this clonotype. The V and J genes are TRBV21-1 and TRBJ1-3; the table's D call of TRBD1 was not tested on the DNA. TRBV21-1 corresponds to a pseudogene. CDR3 length: 19 amino acids. CDR3: CASSKAGTGVDNRGNTIYF. The CDR3 DNA sequence: TGTGCCAGCAGCAAAGCGGGGACAGGGGTGGATAATCGCGGAAACACCATATATTTT.